This T cell receptor beta chain was sequenced for a study of PD-1 blockade in mismatch repair-deficient tumors. CDR1 SEHNR and CDR2 FQNEAQ come from the germline V gene (reference sequence). The CDR3 has 15 residues. J gave up 4 bases and V 3 bases, and 7 bases lay outside the gene matches. TCRdb's copy holds only in-frame clones and misses some; the assay was immunoSEQ multiplex PCR. This sample has some 15,000 clones, with around 83% found just once. The sample holds one count of this clone. Mismatch repair deficiency was confirmed in all patients, by PCR or immunohistochemistry. TCRs were sequenced from a few patients responding to pembrolizumab.

Specimen: PBMCs, collected about 15 weeks after starting pembrolizumab. J is TRBJ1-1 and V is TRBV7-9, with TRBD1 matching 8 bases. This TCR was recovered from an adult with mismatch repair-deficient cancer. This CDR3 is CASSFPQGASTEAFF. CDR3 nucleotides: TGTGCCAGCAGCTTCCCCCAGGGGGCGAGCACTGAAGCTTTCTTT.